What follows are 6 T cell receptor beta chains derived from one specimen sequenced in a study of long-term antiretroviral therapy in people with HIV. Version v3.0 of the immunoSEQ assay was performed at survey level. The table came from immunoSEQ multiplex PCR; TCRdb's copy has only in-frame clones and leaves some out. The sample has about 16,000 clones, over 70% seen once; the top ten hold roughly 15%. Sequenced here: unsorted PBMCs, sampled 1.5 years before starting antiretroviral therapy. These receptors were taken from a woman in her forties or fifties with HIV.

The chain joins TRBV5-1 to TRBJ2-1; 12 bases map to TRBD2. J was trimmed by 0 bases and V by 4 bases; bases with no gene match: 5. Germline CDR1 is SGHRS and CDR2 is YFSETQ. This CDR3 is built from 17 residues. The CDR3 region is CASSPGLAGFSYNEQFF. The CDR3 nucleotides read TGCGCCAGCAGCCCTGGACTAGCGGGGTTCTCCTACAATGAGCAGTTCTTC.

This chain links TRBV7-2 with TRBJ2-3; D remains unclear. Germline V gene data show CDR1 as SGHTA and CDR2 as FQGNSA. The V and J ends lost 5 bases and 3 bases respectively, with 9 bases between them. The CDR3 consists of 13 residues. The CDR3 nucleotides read TGTGCCAGCAGCCAAACGAGAACAGATACGCAGTATTTT. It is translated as CASSQTRTDTQYF.

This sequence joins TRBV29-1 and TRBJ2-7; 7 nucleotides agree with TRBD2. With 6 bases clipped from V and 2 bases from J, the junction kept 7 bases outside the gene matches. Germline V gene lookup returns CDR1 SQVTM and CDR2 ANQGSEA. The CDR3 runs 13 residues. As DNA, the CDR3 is TGCAGCGTAGGGACTATCCGAGCCTACGAGCAGTACTTC. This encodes CSVGTIRAYEQYF.

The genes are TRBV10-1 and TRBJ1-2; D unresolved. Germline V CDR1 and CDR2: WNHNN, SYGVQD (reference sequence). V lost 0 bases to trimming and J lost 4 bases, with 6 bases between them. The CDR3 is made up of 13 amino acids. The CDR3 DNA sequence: TGCGCCAGCAGTGAGTCGACGGCCTATGGCTACACCTTC. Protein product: CASSESTAYGYTF.

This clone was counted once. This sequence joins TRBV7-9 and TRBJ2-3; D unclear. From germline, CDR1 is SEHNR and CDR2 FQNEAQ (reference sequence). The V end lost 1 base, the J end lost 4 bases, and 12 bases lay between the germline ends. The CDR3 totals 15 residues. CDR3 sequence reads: CASSLVVLDADTQYF. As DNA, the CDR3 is TGTGCCAGCAGCTTAGTGGTTCTAGACGCAGATACGCAGTATTTT.

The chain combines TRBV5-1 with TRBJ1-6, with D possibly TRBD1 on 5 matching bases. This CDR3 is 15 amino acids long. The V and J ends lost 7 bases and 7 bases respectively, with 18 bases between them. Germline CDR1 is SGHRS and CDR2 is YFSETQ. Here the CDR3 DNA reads TGCGCCAGCGGCTCGGACCCGGGGGAAAATTCACCCCTCCACTTT. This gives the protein CASGSDPGENSPLHF.